This T cell receptor (beta chain) was observed in a study of T cells in Graves' hyperthyroidism and ophthalmopathy. Study outcomes and limitations: Expanded thyroid clonotypes (above 0.001) were mostly also found in blood.

This clonotype was detected many times. Its antigen is not known. Researchers amplified the TCR beta CDR3 regions from RNA transcripts. During a first-round RT-PCR of the TCR CDR3, the HTBI primer set was used. Using its own MiXCR run on the multiplex PCR reads, TCRdb lists one record per CDR3 protein. In the table there are 400,000 or so distinct CDR3 sequences, about 16% of which are singletons. V shed 5 bases, J shed 4 bases, and the junction held 12 bases outside the gene matches. Per the germline V gene, CDR1 is DFQATT and CDR2 is SNEGSKA (reference sequence). This CDR3 comprises 17 residues. Ophthalmopathy patients had Clinical Activity Score at least 3, NOSPECS grade at least 4, duration under 3 months.

This chain uses TRBV20-1 with TRBJ1-3; TRBD1 matches 12 bases. The specimen sequenced was blood. The TCR comes from a woman in her fifties or sixties with Graves' ophthalmopathy. The CDR3 sequence is CSAPGTGGFSGGNTIYF. CDR3 bases: TGCAGTGCTCCCGGGACAGGGGGCTTTTCAGGCGGAAACACCATATATTTT.